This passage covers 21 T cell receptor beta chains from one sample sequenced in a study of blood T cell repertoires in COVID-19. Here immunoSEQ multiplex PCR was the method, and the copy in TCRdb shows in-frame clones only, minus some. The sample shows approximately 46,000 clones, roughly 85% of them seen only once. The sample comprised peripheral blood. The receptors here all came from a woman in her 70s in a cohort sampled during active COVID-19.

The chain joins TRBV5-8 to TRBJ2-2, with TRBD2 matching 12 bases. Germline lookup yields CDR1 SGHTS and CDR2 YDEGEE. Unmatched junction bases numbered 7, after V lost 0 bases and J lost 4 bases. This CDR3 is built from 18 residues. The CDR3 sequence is CASSLGLAGAGVTGELFF. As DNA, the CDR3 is TGTGCCAGCAGCTTGGGACTAGCGGGAGCCGGGGTCACCGGGGAGCTGTTTTTT. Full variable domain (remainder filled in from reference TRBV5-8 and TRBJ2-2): EAGVTQSPTHLIKTRGQQATLRCSPISGHTSVYWYQQALGLGLQFLLWYDEGEERNRGNFPPRFSGRQFPNYSSELNVNALELEDSALYLCASSLGLAGAGVTGELFFGEGSRLTVL.

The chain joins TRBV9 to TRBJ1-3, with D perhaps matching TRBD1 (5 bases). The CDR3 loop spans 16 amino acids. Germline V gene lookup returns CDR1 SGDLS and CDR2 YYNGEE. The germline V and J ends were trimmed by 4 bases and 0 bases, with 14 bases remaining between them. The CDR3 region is CASSLTQGISGNTIYF. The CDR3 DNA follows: TGTGCCAGCAGCCTTACGCAGGGCATCTCTGGAAACACCATATATTTT.

The CDR3 loop is CASTQVGEQYF. CDR3 sequence (DNA): TGTGCCAGCACCCAGGTGGGCGAGCAGTACTTC. V is TRBV12-3 or TRBV12-4 and J is TRBJ2-7; D not resolved. This CDR3 contains 11 residues. V was clipped by 7 bases and J by 6 bases, with 10 bases between them.

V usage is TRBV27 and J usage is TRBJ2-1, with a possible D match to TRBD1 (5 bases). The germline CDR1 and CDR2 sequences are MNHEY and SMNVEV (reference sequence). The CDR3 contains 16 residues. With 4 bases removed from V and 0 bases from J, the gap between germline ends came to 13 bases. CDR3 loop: CASSSSRTSSYNEQFF. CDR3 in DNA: TGTGCCAGCAGTTCGTCACGGACAAGCTCCTACAATGAGCAGTTCTTC.

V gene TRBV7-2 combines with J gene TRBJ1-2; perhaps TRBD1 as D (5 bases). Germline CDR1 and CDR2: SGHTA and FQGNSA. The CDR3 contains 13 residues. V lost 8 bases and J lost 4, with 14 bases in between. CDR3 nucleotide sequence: TGTGCCAGCCCGGGACGGGACTTCTATGGCTACACCTTC. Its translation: CASPGRDFYGYTF.

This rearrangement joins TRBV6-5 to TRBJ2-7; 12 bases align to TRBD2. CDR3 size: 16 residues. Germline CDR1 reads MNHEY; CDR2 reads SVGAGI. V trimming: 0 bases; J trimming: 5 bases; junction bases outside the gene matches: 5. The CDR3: CASSYSGLAGSHEQYF. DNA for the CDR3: TGTGCCAGCAGTTACTCCGGACTAGCGGGATCCCACGAGCAGTACTTC.

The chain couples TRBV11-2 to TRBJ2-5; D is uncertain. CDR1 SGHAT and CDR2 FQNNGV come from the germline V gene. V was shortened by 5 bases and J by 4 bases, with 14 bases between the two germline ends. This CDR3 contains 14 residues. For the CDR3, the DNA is TGTGCCAGCAGCCGTAGTAGGAGCCGAGAGACCCAGTACTTC. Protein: CASSRSRSRETQYF.

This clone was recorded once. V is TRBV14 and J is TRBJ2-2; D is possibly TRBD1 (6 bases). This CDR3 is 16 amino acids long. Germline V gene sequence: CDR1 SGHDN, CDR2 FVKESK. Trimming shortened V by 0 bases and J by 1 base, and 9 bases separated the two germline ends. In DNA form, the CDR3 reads TGTGCCAGCAGCCAAGAGGGCAGGGGGAACACCGGGGAGCTGTTTTTT. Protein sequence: CASSQEGRGNTGELFF.

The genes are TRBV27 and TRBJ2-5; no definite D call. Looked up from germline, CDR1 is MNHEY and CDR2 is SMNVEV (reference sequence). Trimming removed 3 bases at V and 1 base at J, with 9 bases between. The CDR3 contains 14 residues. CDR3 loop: CASSFQPSQETQYF. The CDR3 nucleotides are TGTGCCAGCAGTTTCCAGCCTAGCCAAGAGACCCAGTACTTC.

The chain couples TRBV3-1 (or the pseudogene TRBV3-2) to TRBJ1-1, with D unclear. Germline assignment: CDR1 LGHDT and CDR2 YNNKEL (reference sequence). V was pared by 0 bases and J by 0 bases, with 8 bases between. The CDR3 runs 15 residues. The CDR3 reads CASSQEGSLNTEAFF. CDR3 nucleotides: TGTGCCAGCAGCCAAGAGGGCAGTTTGAACACTGAAGCTTTCTTT.

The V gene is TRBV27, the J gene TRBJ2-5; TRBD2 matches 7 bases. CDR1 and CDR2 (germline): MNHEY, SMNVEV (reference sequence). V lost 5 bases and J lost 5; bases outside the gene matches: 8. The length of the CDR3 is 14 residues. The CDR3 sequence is CASSRLAARETQYF. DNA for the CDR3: TGTGCCAGCAGTCGCCTAGCGGCTCGGGAGACCCAGTACTTC.

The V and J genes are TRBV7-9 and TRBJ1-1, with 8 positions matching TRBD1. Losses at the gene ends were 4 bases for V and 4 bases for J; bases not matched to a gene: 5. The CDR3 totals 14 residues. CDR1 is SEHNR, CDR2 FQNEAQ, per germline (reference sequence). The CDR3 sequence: CASSWGTGGTEAFF. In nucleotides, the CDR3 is TGTGCCAGCAGCTGGGGCACAGGGGGCACTGAAGCTTTCTTT.

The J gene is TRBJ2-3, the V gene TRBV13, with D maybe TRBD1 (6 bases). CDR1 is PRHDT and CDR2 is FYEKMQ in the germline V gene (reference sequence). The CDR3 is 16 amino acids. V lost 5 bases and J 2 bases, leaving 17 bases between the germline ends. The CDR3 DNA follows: TGTGCCAGCAGCCTCACAAGACAGGCCACCACAGATACGCAGTATTTT. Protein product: CASSLTRQATTDTQYF.

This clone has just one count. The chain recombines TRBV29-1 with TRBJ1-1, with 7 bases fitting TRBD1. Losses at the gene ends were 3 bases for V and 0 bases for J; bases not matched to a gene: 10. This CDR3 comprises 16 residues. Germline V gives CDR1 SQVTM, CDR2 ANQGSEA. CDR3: CSVDEGRGIMNTEAFF. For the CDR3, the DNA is TGCAGCGTTGACGAAGGCAGGGGGATCATGAACACTGAAGCTTTCTTT.

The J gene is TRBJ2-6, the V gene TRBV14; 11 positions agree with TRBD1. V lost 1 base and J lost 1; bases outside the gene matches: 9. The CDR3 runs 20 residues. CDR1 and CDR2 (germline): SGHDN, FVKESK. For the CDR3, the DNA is TGTGCCAGCAGCCAAGGGTGGACAGGGGGCGTTGTGTCTGGGGCCAACGTCCTGACTTTC. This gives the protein CASSQGWTGGVVSGANVLTF. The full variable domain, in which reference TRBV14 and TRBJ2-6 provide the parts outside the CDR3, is EAGVTQFPSHSVIEKGQTVTLRCDPISGHDNLYWYRRVMGKEIKFLLHFVKESKQDESGMPNNRFLAERTGGTYSTLKVQPAELEDSGVYFCASSQGWTGGVVSGANVLTFGAGSRLTVL.

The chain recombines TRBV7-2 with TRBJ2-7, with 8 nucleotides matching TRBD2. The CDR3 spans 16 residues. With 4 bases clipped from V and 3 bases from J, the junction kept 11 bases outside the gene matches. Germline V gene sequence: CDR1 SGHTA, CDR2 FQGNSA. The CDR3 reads CASSWGPGLVLYEQYF. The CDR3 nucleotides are TGTGCCAGCAGCTGGGGACCGGGACTAGTCCTCTACGAGCAGTACTTC. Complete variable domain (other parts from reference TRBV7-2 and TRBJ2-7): GAGVSQSPSNKVTEKGKDVELRCDPISGHTALYWYRQSLGQGLEFLIYFQGNSAPDKSGLPSDRFSAERTGGSVSTLTIQRTQQEDSAVYLCASSWGPGLVLYEQYFGPGTRLTVT.

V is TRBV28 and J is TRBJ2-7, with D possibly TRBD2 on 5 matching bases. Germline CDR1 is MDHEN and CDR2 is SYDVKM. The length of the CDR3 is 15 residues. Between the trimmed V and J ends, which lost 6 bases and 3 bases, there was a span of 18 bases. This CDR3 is CASSPGSARNYEQYF. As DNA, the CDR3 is TGTGCCAGCAGCCCGGGATCAGCGAGAAACTACGAGCAGTACTTC. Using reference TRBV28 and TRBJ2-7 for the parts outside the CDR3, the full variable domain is DVKVTQSSRYLVKRTGEKVFLECVQDMDHENMFWYRQDPGLGLRLIYFSYDVKMKEKGDIPEGYSVSREKKERFSLILESASTNQTSMYLCASSPGSARNYEQYFGPGTRLTVT.

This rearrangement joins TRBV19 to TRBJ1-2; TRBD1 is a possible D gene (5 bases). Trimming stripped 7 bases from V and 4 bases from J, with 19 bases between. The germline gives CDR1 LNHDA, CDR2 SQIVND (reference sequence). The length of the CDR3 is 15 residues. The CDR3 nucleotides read TGTGCCAGTAAACGGCCAGGGCCTAGTACCTATGGCTACACCTTC. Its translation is CASKRPGPSTYGYTF.

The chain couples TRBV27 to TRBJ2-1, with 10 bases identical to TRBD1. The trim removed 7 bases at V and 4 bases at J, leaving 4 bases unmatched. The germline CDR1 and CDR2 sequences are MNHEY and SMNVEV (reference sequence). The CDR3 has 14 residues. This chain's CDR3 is CASKPDRGYNEQFF. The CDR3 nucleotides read TGTGCCAGCAAACCGGACAGGGGGTACAATGAGCAGTTCTTC.

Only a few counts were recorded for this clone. CDR3 DNA sequence: TGCGCCAGCAGCGACACAGGGGGCACCACTGAAGCTTTCTTT. The encoded protein is CASSDTGGTTEAFF. The chain links TRBV5-1 to TRBJ1-1, with TRBD1 matching 9 bases. Germline V gene lookup returns CDR1 SGHRS and CDR2 YFSETQ. Losses at the gene ends were 4 bases for V and 4 bases for J; bases not matched to a gene: 5. The CDR3 runs 14 residues.

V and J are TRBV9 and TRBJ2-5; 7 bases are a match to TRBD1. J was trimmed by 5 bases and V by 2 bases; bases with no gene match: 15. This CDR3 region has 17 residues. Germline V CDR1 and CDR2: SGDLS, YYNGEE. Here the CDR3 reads CASSVSPEGQLEETQYF. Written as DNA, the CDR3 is TGTGCCAGCAGCGTCTCGCCAGAGGGACAGCTTGAGGAGACCCAGTACTTC.